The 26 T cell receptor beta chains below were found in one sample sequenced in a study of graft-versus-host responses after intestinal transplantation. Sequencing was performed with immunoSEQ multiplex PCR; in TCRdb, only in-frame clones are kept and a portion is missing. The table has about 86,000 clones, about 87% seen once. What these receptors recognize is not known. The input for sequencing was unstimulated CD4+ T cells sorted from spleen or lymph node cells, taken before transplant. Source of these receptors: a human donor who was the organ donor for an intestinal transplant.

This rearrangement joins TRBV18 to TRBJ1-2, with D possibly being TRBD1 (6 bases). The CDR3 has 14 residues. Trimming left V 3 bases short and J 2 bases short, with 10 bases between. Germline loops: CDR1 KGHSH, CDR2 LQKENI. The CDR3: CASSPTTGNYGYTF. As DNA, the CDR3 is TGTGCCAGCTCACCGACAACAGGGAACTATGGCTACACCTTC.

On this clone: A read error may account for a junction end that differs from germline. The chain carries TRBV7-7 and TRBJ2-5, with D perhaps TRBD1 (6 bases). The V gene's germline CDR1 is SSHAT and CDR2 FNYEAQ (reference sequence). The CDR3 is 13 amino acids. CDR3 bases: TGTGCTAGCAGCTCCGGACAGCAAGAGACCCAGTACTTC. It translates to CASSSGQQETQYF.

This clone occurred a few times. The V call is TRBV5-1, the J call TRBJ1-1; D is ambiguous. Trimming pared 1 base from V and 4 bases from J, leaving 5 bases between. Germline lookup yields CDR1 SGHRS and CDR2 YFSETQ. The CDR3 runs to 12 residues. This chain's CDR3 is CASSLIATEAFF. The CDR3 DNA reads TGCGCCAGCAGCTTGATAGCCACTGAAGCTTTCTTT. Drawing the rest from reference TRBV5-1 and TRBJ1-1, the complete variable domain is KAGVTQTPRYLIKTRGQQVTLSCSPISGHRSVSWYQQTPGQGLQFLFEYFSETQRNKGNFPGRFSGRQFSNSRSEMNVSTLELGDSALYLCASSLIATEAFFGQGTRLTVV.

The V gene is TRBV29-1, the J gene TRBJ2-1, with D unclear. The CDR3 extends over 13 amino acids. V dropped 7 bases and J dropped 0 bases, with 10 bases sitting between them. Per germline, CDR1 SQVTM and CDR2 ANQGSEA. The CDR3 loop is CSAYESSYNEQFF. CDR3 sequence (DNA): TGCAGCGCATACGAGAGCTCCTACAATGAGCAGTTCTTC.

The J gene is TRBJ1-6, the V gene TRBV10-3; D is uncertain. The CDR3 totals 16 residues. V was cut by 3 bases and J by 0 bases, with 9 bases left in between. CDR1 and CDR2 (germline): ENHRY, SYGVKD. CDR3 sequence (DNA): TGTGCCATCAGTGACCCGGGGAGCTCCTATAATTCACCCCTCCACTTT. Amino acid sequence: CAISDPGSSYNSPLHF.

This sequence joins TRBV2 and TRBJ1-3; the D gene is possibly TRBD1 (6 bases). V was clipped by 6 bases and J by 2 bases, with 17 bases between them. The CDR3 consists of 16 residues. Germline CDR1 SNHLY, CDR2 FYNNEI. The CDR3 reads CASRTDRTETGNTIYF. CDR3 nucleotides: TGTGCCAGCAGGACTGATCGGACAGAGACTGGAAACACCATATATTTT.

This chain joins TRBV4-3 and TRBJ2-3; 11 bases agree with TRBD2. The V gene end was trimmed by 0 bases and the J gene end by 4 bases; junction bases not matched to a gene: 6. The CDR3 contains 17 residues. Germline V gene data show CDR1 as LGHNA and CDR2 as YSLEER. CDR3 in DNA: TGCGCCAGCAGCCAAGATTTGACTAGCGGGATTGCAGATACGCAGTATTTT. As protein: CASSQDLTSGIADTQYF.

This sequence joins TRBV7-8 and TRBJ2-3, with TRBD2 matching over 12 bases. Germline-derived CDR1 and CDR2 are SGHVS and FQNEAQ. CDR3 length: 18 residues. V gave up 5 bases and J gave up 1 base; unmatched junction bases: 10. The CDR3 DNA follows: TGTGCCAGCAGCCACCTCAGGACTAGCGGGGTGGGCACAGATACGCAGTATTTT. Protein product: CASSHLRTSGVGTDTQYF.

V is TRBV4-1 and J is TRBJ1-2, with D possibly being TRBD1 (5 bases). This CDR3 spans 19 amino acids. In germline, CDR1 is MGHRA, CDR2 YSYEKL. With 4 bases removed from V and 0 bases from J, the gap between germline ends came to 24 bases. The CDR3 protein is CASSPHPLNRRGANYGYTF. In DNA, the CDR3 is TGCGCCAGCAGCCCCCACCCCCTAAATCGACGGGGGGCTAACTATGGCTACACCTTC.

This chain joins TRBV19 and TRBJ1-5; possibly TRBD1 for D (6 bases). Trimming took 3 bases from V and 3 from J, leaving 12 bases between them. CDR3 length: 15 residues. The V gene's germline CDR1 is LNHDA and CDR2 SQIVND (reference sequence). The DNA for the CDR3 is TGTGCCAGTAGTATCAGGGACACCATCAATCAGCCCCAGCATTTT. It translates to CASSIRDTINQPQHF.

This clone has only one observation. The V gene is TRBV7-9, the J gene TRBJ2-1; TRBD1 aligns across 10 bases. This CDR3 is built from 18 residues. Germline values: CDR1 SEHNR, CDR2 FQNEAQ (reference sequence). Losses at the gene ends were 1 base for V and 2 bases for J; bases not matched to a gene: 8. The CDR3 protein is CASSLGVSGTGAYNEQFF. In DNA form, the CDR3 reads TGTGCCAGCAGCTTAGGAGTGAGCGGGACAGGGGCCTACAATGAGCAGTTCTTC.

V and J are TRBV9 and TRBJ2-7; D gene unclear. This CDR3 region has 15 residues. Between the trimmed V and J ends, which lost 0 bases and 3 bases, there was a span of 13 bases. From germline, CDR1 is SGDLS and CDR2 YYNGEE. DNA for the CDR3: TGTGCCAGCAGCGTAGGTGCCTGGCAACGCTACGAGCAGTACTTC. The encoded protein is CASSVGAWQRYEQYF.

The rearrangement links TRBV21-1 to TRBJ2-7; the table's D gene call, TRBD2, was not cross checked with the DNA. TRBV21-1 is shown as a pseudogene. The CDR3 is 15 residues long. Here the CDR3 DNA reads TGTGCCAGCAGCCGGGGAGGGGTATCAATCCTCGAGCAGTACTTC. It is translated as CASSRGGVSILEQYF.

This chain's CDR3 is CASRGGRGDTEAFF. CDR3 coding DNA: TGTGCCAGCAGGGGAGGGAGAGGGGACACTGAAGCTTTCTTT. The rearrangement links TRBV28 to TRBJ1-1; possibly TRBD1 for D (5 bases). V lost 6 bases and J 3 bases, leaving 14 bases between the germline ends. CDR1 and CDR2 (germline): MDHEN, SYDVKM. The CDR3 length is 14 residues.

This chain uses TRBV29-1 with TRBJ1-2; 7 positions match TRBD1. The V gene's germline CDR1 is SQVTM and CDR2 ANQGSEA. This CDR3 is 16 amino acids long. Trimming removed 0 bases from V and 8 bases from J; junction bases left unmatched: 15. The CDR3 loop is CSVEDLSPGQRAGYTF. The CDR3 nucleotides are TGCAGCGTTGAAGATCTAAGTCCGGGACAGCGGGCGGGCTACACCTTC.

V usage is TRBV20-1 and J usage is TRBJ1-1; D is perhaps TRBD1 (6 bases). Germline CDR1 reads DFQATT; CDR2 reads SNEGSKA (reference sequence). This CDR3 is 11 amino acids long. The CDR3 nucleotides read TGCACCGCAGGGGTGAACACTGAAGCTTTCTTT. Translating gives CTAGVNTEAFF.

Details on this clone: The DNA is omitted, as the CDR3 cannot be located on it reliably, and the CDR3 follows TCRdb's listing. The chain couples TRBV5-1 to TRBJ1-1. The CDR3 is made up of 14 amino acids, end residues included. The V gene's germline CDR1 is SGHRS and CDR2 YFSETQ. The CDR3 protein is CASSFGEGSTEAFF.

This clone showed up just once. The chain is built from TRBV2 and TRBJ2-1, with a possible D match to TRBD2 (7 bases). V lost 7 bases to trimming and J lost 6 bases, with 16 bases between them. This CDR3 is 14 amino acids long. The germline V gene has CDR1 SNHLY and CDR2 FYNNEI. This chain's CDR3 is CASTPGEGVNEQFF. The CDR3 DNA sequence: TGTGCCAGCACCCCTGGGGAGGGGGTCAATGAGCAGTTCTTC. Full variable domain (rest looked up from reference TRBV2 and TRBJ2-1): EPEVTQTPSHQVTQMGQEVILRCVPISNHLYFYWYRQILGQKVEFLVSFYNNEISEKSEIFDDQFSVERPDGSNFTLKIRSTKLEDSAMYFCASTPGEGVNEQFFGPGTRLTVL.

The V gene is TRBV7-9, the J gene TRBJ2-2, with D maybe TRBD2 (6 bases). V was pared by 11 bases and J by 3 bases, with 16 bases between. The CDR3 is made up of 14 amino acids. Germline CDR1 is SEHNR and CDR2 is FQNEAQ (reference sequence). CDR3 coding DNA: TGTGCCGGGGGGAGAAGAGCCGACACCGGGGAGCTGTTTTTT. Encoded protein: CAGGRRADTGELFF. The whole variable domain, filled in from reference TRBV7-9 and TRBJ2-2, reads DTGVSQNPRHKITKRGQNVTFRCDPISEHNRLYWYRQTLGQGPEFLTYFQNEAQLEKSRLLSDRFSAERPKGSFSTLEIQRTEQGDSAMYLCAGGRRADTGELFFGEGSRLTVL.

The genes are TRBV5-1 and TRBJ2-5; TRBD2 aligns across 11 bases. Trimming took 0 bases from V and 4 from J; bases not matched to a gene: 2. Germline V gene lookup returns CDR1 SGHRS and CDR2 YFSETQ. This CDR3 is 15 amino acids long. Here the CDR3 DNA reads TGCGCCAGCAGCTTGGTTCTAGCGGGAGGAGAGACCCAGTACTTC. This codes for CASSLVLAGGETQYF.

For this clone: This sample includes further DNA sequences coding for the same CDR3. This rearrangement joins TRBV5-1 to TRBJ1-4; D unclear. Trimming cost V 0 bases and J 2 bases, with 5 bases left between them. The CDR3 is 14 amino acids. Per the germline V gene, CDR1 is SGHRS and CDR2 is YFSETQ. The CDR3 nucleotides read TGCGCCAGCAGCTTGGACAGTACTAATGAAAAACTGTTTTTT. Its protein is CASSLDSTNEKLFF.

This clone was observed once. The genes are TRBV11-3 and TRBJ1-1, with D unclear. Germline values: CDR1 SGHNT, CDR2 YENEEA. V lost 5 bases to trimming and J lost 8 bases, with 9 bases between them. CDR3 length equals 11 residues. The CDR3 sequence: CASSAGREAFF. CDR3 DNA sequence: TGTGCCAGCAGCGCGGGGAGGGAAGCTTTCTTT.

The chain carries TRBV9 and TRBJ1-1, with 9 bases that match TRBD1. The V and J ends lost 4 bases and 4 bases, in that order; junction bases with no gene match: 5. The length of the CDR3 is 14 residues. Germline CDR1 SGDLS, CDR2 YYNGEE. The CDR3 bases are TGTGCCAGCAGCCCAAGGGACAGGGTCACTGAAGCTTTCTTT. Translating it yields CASSPRDRVTEAFF.

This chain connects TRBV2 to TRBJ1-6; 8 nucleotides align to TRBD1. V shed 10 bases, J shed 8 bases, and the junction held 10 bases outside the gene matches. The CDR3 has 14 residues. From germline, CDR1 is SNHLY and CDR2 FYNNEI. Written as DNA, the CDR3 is TGTGCCACCGCCTCAGGGGGCTGGGATTCACCCCTCCACTTT. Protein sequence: CATASGGWDSPLHF.

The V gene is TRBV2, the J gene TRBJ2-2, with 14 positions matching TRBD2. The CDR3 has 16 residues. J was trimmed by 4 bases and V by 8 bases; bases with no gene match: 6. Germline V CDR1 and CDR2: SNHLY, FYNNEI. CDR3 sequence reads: CASLRLAGGRTGELFF. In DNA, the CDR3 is TGTGCCAGCTTGAGACTAGCGGGGGGGCGCACCGGGGAGCTGTTTTTT.

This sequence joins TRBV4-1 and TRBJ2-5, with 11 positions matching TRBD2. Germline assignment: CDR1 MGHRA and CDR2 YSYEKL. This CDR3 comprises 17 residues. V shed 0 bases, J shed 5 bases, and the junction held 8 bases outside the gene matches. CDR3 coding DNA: TGCGCCAGCAGCCAAGATGCTAGCGGGGGGTACCGGGAGACCCAGTACTTC. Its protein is CASSQDASGGYRETQYF.